A single sample is the source of the 31 T cell receptor beta chains below, sequenced in a study of blood T cell repertoires in COVID-19. Using immunoSEQ multiplex PCR, the repertoire was profiled, and TCRdb retains in-frame clones only, with some absent. The sample includes under 200,000 clones, around nine tenths of them seen just once. The specimen sequenced was peripheral blood. Every receptor here comes from a woman between 70 and 85 years old with COVID-19, enrolled during active disease.

This clone was found a few times. The chain has TRBV3-1 (or the pseudogene TRBV3-2) and TRBJ2-7; tentatively, D is TRBD2 (6 bases). There are 15 residues in the CDR3. CDR1 is LGHDT and CDR2 is YNNKEL in the germline V gene (reference sequence). V lost 1 base and J 1 base, leaving 11 bases between the germline ends. Here the CDR3 DNA reads TGTGCCAGCAGCCAAGGGAGGGACTGGTCCTACGAGCAGTACTTC. It codes for CASSQGRDWSYEQYF.

This chain uses TRBV19 with TRBJ1-5; D might be TRBD1 (5 bases). The CDR3 length is 14 residues. V was cut by 7 bases and J by 7 bases, with 17 bases left in between. CDR1 is LNHDA and CDR2 is SQIVND in the germline V gene (reference sequence). As DNA, the CDR3 is TGTGCCAGTAATCAACAGGTGATTGTCCAGCCCCAGCATTTT. It specifies CASNQQVIVQPQHF.

The V and J genes are TRBV11-2 and TRBJ2-1, with D perhaps TRBD1 (5 bases). The CDR3 extends over 13 amino acids. The V and J ends lost 0 bases and 5 bases respectively, with 5 bases between them. Germline CDR1 is SGHAT and CDR2 is FQNNGV. CDR3 residues: CASSLDRDNEQFF. In DNA, the CDR3 is TGTGCCAGCAGCTTAGACAGGGACAATGAGCAGTTCTTC.

The chain is built from TRBV9 and TRBJ1-1; D uncertain. The CDR3 extends over 13 amino acids. Looked up from germline, CDR1 is SGDLS and CDR2 is YYNGEE. V dropped 3 bases and J dropped 5 bases, with 11 bases sitting between them. The CDR3 spells CASSAQVWTEAFF. As DNA, the CDR3 is TGTGCCAGCAGCGCTCAGGTCTGGACTGAAGCTTTCTTT.

The sample holds a few counts of this clone. The V and J genes are TRBV18 and TRBJ1-2; perhaps TRBD1 as D (5 bases). The V gene lost 6 bases and the J gene lost 1 base, with 9 bases spanning the gap. This CDR3 has 13 amino acids. Germline-derived CDR1 and CDR2 are KGHSH and LQKENI. The CDR3 reads CASSGDYNYGYTF. CDR3 nucleotides: TGTGCCAGCTCGGGGGACTATAACTATGGCTACACCTTC.

The rearrangement links TRBV7-3 to TRBJ2-2, with D unresolved. Germline lookup yields CDR1 SGHTA and CDR2 FQGTGA. The germline V and J ends were trimmed by 4 bases and 4 bases, with 7 bases remaining between them. The CDR3 is made up of 13 amino acids. CDR3 sequence (DNA): TGTGCCAGCAGCTCCATGGCCACCGGGGAGCTGTTTTTT. Translation: CASSSMATGELFF.

This rearrangement joins TRBV5-4 to TRBJ1-1; 8 nucleotides line up with TRBD1. Germline lookup yields CDR1 SGHNT and CDR2 YYREEE (reference sequence). This CDR3 has 15 amino acids. J gave up 4 bases and V 4 bases, and 9 bases lay outside the gene matches. The CDR3 loop reads CASSTLTGDATEAFF. DNA for the CDR3: TGTGCCAGCAGCACGCTGACAGGGGATGCCACTGAAGCTTTCTTT.

This chain joins TRBV7-2 and TRBJ2-3, with a tentative D call TRBD1 (5 bases). Between the trimmed V and J ends, which lost 2 bases and 4 bases, there was a span of 19 bases. Germline lookup yields CDR1 SGHTA and CDR2 FQGNSA. The CDR3 consists of 17 residues. Here the CDR3 reads CASSLRNRPRTADTQYF. CDR3 nucleotide sequence: TGTGCCAGCAGCTTAAGAAACAGGCCGAGGACCGCAGATACGCAGTATTTT.

This clone was picked up one time. This sequence joins TRBV7-9 and TRBJ1-4, with 10 positions matching TRBD1. Germline V lookup: CDR1 SEHNR, CDR2 FQNEAQ (reference sequence). Trimming removed 5 bases from V and 6 bases from J; junction bases left unmatched: 6. The CDR3 sequence is 15 residues long. CDR3 in amino acids: CASSRDGQGDEKLFF. The CDR3 nucleotides are TGTGCCAGCAGCCGAGACGGACAGGGGGATGAAAAACTGTTTTTT. The whole variable domain, filled in from reference TRBV7-9 and TRBJ1-4, reads DTGVSQNPRHKITKRGQNVTFRCDPISEHNRLYWYRQTLGQGPEFLTYFQNEAQLEKSRLLSDRFSAERPKGSFSTLEIQRTEQGDSAMYLCASSRDGQGDEKLFFGSGTQLSVL.

This chain joins TRBV7-8 and TRBJ1-2; 11 nucleotides align to TRBD1. Trimming took 3 bases from V and 4 from J; bases not matched to a gene: 16. Germline CDR1 SGHVS, CDR2 FQNEAQ. CDR3 length: 19 amino acids. The CDR3 region is CASSFGGDLRTGGRYGYTF. CDR3 DNA sequence: TGTGCCAGCAGCTTTGGGGGGGACCTCAGGACAGGGGGCCGCTATGGCTACACCTTC.

J is TRBJ1-2 and V is TRBV30; D call uncertain. Trimming shortened V by 4 bases and J by 3 bases, and 18 bases separated the two germline ends. Looked up from germline, CDR1 is GTSNPN and CDR2 is SVGIG (reference sequence). The CDR3 consists of 15 residues. CDR3 region: CAWMPQIGRDYGYTF. Written as DNA, the CDR3 is TGTGCCTGGATGCCCCAAATTGGGCGCGACTATGGCTACACCTTC.

This clone was counted between two and nine times. The V and J genes are TRBV12-5 and TRBJ1-2, with D perhaps matching TRBD1 (6 bases). CDR1 is LGHNT, CDR2 FRNRAP, per germline. The CDR3 extends over 15 amino acids. V was trimmed by 3 bases and J by 7 bases, leaving 18 bases between them. The CDR3 DNA reads as TGTGCTAGTGGTTTCAGTGACAGGAGAGTTGCTGGCTACACCTTC. This encodes CASGFSDRRVAGYTF.

The rearrangement links TRBV7-2 to TRBJ1-1; no reliable D call. This CDR3 has 12 amino acids. Germline lookup yields CDR1 SGHTA and CDR2 FQGNSA. Trimming took 5 bases from V and 2 from J, leaving 6 bases between them. CDR3 residues: CASSPVNTEAFF. CDR3 in DNA: TGTGCCAGCAGCCCTGTCAACACTGAAGCTTTCTTT.

J is TRBJ1-2 and V is TRBV20-1; D unresolved. V dropped 7 bases and J dropped 6 bases, with 12 bases sitting between them. There are 11 residues in the CDR3. The germline gives CDR1 DFQATT, CDR2 SNEGSKA (reference sequence). CDR3 loop: CSVTTGNGYTF. CDR3 coding DNA: TGCAGTGTAACAACGGGGAATGGCTACACCTTC.

This chain uses TRBV18 with TRBJ1-4; unclear D gene. CDR1 is KGHSH, CDR2 LQKENI, per germline. V was cut by 3 bases and J by 7 bases, with 15 bases left in between. The CDR3 runs to 15 residues. In DNA, the CDR3 is TGTGCCAGCTCACCCGGGAGGGCGCTGAGTGAAAAACTGTTTTTT. Residues: CASSPGRALSEKLFF.

The chain combines TRBV29-1 with TRBJ2-7; possibly TRBD2 for D (6 bases). Trimming took 7 bases from V and 1 from J, leaving 11 bases between them. The CDR3 runs to 12 residues. Germline CDR1 and CDR2: SQVTM and ANQGSEA. The CDR3 here is CSAGGGSYEQYF. CDR3 coding DNA: TGCAGCGCTGGTGGGGGGTCCTACGAGCAGTACTTC.

This rearrangement joins TRBV19 to TRBJ1-6; D is ambiguous. This CDR3 is built from 13 residues. V shed 5 bases and J shed 5 bases, with 7 bases lying between them. Germline-derived CDR1 and CDR2 are LNHDA and SQIVND (reference sequence). The CDR3 coding sequence is TGTGCCAGTAGTTTCCCAGATAATTCACCCCTCCACTTT. Translation gives CASSFPDNSPLHF.

This sequence joins TRBV12-1 and TRBJ2-1; no DNA check was done on the table's D call, TRBD1. TRBV12-1 corresponds to a pseudogene. CDR3 length: 16 residues. This CDR3 is CASSCGDRGRKDEQFF. CDR3 DNA sequence: TGTGCCAGCAGCTGCGGGGACAGGGGGCGAAAAGATGAGCAGTTCTTC.

The chain is built from TRBV11-2 and TRBJ1-2; 9 bases map to TRBD1. The CDR3 runs to 17 residues. V trimming: 7 bases; J trimming: 3 bases; junction bases outside the gene matches: 15. Germline lookup yields CDR1 SGHAT and CDR2 FQNNGV. As DNA, the CDR3 is TGTGCCAGCATGGCCACAGGGGGCGCGGGTAAATACTATGGCTACACCTTC. Encoded protein: CASMATGGAGKYYGYTF.

V usage is TRBV27 and J usage is TRBJ2-1; D not resolved. V shed 9 bases and J shed 0 bases, with 6 bases lying between them. The CDR3 sequence is 12 residues long. Looked up from germline, CDR1 is MNHEY and CDR2 is SMNVEV (reference sequence). The CDR3 nucleotides read TGTGCCAGTAGGAGCTCCTACAATGAGCAGTTCTTC. This gives the protein CASRSSYNEQFF.

The chain combines TRBV18 with TRBJ1-1, with TRBD1 as a possible D gene (6 bases). Trimming removed 3 bases from V and 0 bases from J, with 17 bases in between. Germline V CDR1 and CDR2: KGHSH, LQKENI. The CDR3 is made up of 17 amino acids. The CDR3 nucleotides read TGTGCCAGCTCACCTCGGGACACCAGCTTCATGAACACTGAAGCTTTCTTT. This sequence encodes CASSPRDTSFMNTEAFF.

The V call is TRBV25-1, the J call TRBJ2-5; D gene uncertain. The CDR3 spans 14 residues. V shed 4 bases and J shed 2 bases, with 11 bases lying between them. Germline V gives CDR1 MGHDK, CDR2 SYGVNS. CDR3: CASSGHFTQETQYF. In nucleotides, the CDR3 is TGTGCCAGCAGTGGGCATTTCACGCAAGAGACCCAGTACTTC.

V and J are TRBV27 and TRBJ2-5; 7 bases line up with TRBD2. Germline CDR1 is MNHEY and CDR2 is SMNVEV (reference sequence). Unmatched junction bases numbered 7, after V lost 7 bases and J lost 5 bases. The CDR3 totals 13 residues. The CDR3 loop is CASKGGGVETQYF. DNA of the CDR3: TGTGCCAGCAAGGGTGGGGGGGTTGAGACCCAGTACTTC.

The chain carries TRBV3-1 (or the pseudogene TRBV3-2) and TRBJ2-5; 13 nucleotides agree with TRBD2. The V gene's germline CDR1 is LGHDT and CDR2 YNNKEL (reference sequence). V was pared by 6 bases and J by 4 bases, with 5 bases of the junction left unmatched. This CDR3 has 15 residues. DNA of the CDR3: TGTGCCAGCAGTCGACTAGCGGGGGGTGTAGAGACCCAGTACTTC. This sequence encodes CASSRLAGGVETQYF.

This clone was detected once. This chain uses TRBV2 with TRBJ1-1; D is unresolved. The CDR3 length is 13 residues. Trimming removed 5 bases from V and 10 bases from J, with 17 bases in between. Germline-derived CDR1 and CDR2 are SNHLY and FYNNEI. The CDR3 is CASSQTIGAGAFF. CDR3 in DNA: TGTGCCAGCAGTCAAACAATTGGTGCTGGAGCTTTCTTT.

This chain connects TRBV18 to TRBJ1-6; TRBD1 matches 7 bases. CDR1 is KGHSH, CDR2 LQKENI, per germline. CDR3 length equals 15 residues. Trimming removed 8 bases from V and 7 bases from J; junction bases left unmatched: 11. In DNA, the CDR3 is TGTGCCAGCCAACGGGGACAGACCACAAATTCACCCCTCCACTTT. Encoded protein: CASQRGQTTNSPLHF.

Concerning this clone: At one of its ends the junction is not consistent with the germline gene, which may arise from a read error. The V call is TRBV2, the J call TRBJ1-4; 7 bases match TRBD1. This CDR3 is 14 amino acids long. The germline V gene encodes CDR1 SNHLY and CDR2 FYNNEI. The CDR3 bases are TGTGCCAGCAACCTACAAAAGGACAGGCAAAATCTGTTTTTT. Protein: CASNLQKDRQNLFF.

The V and J genes are TRBV29-1 and TRBJ1-2, with D uncertain. V lost 2 bases and J lost 0, with 7 bases in between. This CDR3 has 13 residues. Germline CDR1 and CDR2: SQVTM and ANQGSEA. CDR3 loop: CSVERPANYGYTF. In nucleotides, the CDR3 is TGCAGCGTTGAACGTCCAGCTAACTATGGCTACACCTTC.

The chain couples TRBV27 to TRBJ2-4; 11 nucleotides match TRBD2. This CDR3 spans 16 amino acids. Per the germline V gene, CDR1 is MNHEY and CDR2 is SMNVEV (reference sequence). The J segment lost 6 bases and the V segment lost 10 bases, leaving 14 bases of the junction unmatched. For the CDR3, the DNA is TGTGCCAATGTAGCGGGGGGGCCAAACGTTTTAAACATTCAGTACTTC. Encoded protein: CANVAGGPNVLNIQYF.

This chain uses TRBV20-1 with TRBJ2-3, with 10 bases matching TRBD2. The V and J ends lost 3 bases and 2 bases, in that order; junction bases with no gene match: 5. CDR1 and CDR2 from the germline V gene are DFQATT and SNEGSKA (reference sequence). This CDR3 comprises 15 residues. DNA of the CDR3: TGCAGTGCTAGTACACTAGCGGGGACCACAGATACGCAGTATTTT. This sequence encodes CSASTLAGTTDTQYF.

V gene TRBV10-3 combines with J gene TRBJ2-1, with D unresolved. The CDR3 totals 12 residues. Germline CDR1 and CDR2: ENHRY and SYGVKD. The V and J ends lost 3 bases and 3 bases respectively, with 3 bases between them. This CDR3 reads CAISDYYNEQFF. The CDR3 DNA reads TGTGCCATCAGTGACTACTACAATGAGCAGTTCTTC.